This TCR beta chain was observed in a study of Graves' ophthalmopathy and Graves' hyperthyroidism. Investigators amplified TCR beta CDR3 regions from RNA transcripts. HTBI primers were used in a first-round RT-PCR, which preceded a second-round multiplex PCR. TCRdb re-called the multiplex PCR reads with MiXCR, one entry per CDR3 protein. The profile covers roughly 400,000 distinct CDR3 sequences, with around 17% appearing a single time and 1.6% taken by the ten largest. Whole-study results and caveats: Distinction of ophthalmopathy from stable hyperthyroidism by a 13-signature model reached roughly 87% sensitivity and more than 65% specificity. Detected in blood as well were most expanded thyroid clonotypes with frequency above 0.001.

This clonotype was seen at least ten times. The antigen is not known. Additional autoimmune diseases, uncontrolled infections, pregnancy or lactation disqualified patients. PBMCs originated in about 10 ml of fresh peripheral blood. Unmatched junction bases numbered 11, after V lost 4 bases and J lost 8 bases. Germline CDR1 and CDR2: LNHNV and YYDKDF (reference sequence). CDR3 size: 15 residues. The sequenced material came from peripheral blood. The source is a woman under 30 with Graves' ophthalmopathy. This sequence joins TRBV15 and TRBJ1-2, with TRBD1 matching 9 bases. The CDR3 sequence: CATSTQGGTGYGYTF. The CDR3 DNA reads as TGTGCCACCAGCACCCAAGGAGGGACAGGGTACGGCTACACCTTC.